Sequencing of this TCR beta chain was carried out in a study of shared clonotypes between healthy human individuals. Study details: Those who served as donors were two women and three men between the ages of 18 and 49. A donor's plate count was three for CD4 naive and three for CD4 memory; CD8 naive had two and CD8 memory one.

Those who donated, Caucasian adults without exception, all lived in Nashville, Tennessee. Partitioning of CD4+ cells yielded a CD45RA+ naive subset and a CD45RA-negative memory subset. The CDR3 has 14 residues. Trimming cost V 3 bases and J 5 bases, with 11 bases left between them. From germline, CDR1 is MNHEY and CDR2 SMNVEV (reference sequence). The assay was immunoSEQ multiplex PCR, and TCRdb's table has in-frame clones only and misses some. The sample consists of approximately 2.3 million clones, over 90% of them appearing once. This clonotype originated in a man aged 18 to 29 in good health. Some clones in this sample may be carry-over from other donors' samples. Sequenced sample: naive CD4+ T cells from PBMCs. Regarding subset: CD45RA+ positively selected. The rearrangement links TRBV27 to TRBJ1-5; no definite D call. The DNA for the CDR3 is TGTGCCAGCAGTTTTAGCGGGGTGGATCAGCCCCAGCATTTT. Amino acid sequence: CASSFSGVDQPQHF.